These T cell receptor beta chains were read from a single sample in a study of cytomegalovirus exposure and HLA in healthy donors. Sequencing was performed with immunoSEQ multiplex PCR; in TCRdb, only in-frame clones are kept and a portion is missing. The table includes 190,000 or so clones, around 83% detected once. The sequencing sample was made of PBMCs. The source of these receptors is a man aged 50-59 years in good health and CMV-seronegative. Each CDR3 is given with its conserved first and last residue. D genes are given only for firm matches. Only some rows state a clone size, as once, few, many or a class for expanded clones.

D gene	J gene	V gene	clone size	CDR3 DNA	CDR3 protein
NA	TRBJ2-5	TRBV11-2	few	TGTGCCAGCAGCTTTCTGCGGGGATCAGAACAAGAGACCCAGTACTTC	CASSFLRGSEQETQYF
TRBD2	TRBJ2-7	TRBV5-1	NA	TGCGCCAGCAGCTTGGGCCAGACTAGCGGGAGTGGCGAGCAGTACTTC	CASSLGQTSGSGEQYF
TRBD2	TRBJ2-5	TRBV6-6	NA	TGTGCCAGCAGTTACTCTCGGGGGGACCAAGAGACCCAGTACTTC	CASSYSRGDQETQYF
TRBD2	TRBJ2-3	TRBV4-2	NA	TGTGCCAGCGCCGGACTAGCGGGCACAGATACGCAGTATTTT	CASAGLAGTDTQYF
NA	TRBJ1-1	TRBV5-4	NA	TGTGCCAGCAGCTTGCGGGGGAATCCTGAAGCTTTCTTT	CASSLRGNPEAFF
NA	TRBJ1-1	TRBV7-2	NA	TGTGCCAGCAGCTTAGTATTGGGGGGGAACACTGAAGCTTTCTTT	CASSLVLGGNTEAFF
TRBD2	TRBJ2-1	TRBV5-1	NA	TGCGCCAGTTTCGCGGGGGGGGGAACCTACAATGAGCAGTTCTTC	CASFAGGGTYNEQFF
TRBD1	TRBJ2-7	TRBV4-3	NA	TGCGCCAGCAGCCAAGGACAGGGGGGCGGTTACGAGCAGTACTTC	CASSQGQGGGYEQYF
NA	TRBJ1-1	TRBV4-3	NA	TGCGCCAGCAGCCAAGATAGTGGCCGCCTATCGCGGGCTGAAGCTTTCTTT	CASSQDSGRLSRAEAFF
TRBD1	TRBJ2-5	TRBV7-9	NA	TGTGCCAGCAGCATTTATATATTACAGGGGGCAGAGACCCAGTACTTC	CASSIYILQGAETQYF
TRBD2	TRBJ2-7	TRBV6-1	NA	TGTGCCAGCAGTGGACTAGCGGGGGTCTCCTACGAGCAGTACTTC	CASSGLAGVSYEQYF
TRBD1	TRBJ1-5	TRBV18	NA	TGTGCCAGCTCACAGGGGGCGGATCAGCCCCAGCATTTT	CASSQGADQPQHF
TRBD2	TRBJ2-6	TRBV18	NA	TGTGCCAGCTCACCTCGAACGGGAGGCTCTGGGGCCAACGTCCTGACTTTC	CASSPRTGGSGANVLTF
NA	TRBJ2-7	TRBV25-1	NA	TGTGCCAGCACCCCCATCGGAGCCTACGAGCAGTACTTC	CASTPIGAYEQYF
NA	TRBJ2-1	TRBV2	NA	TGTGCCAGCAGTGAAACTGGTGGCGGCTCCTACAATGAGCAGTTCTTC	CASSETGGGSYNEQFF
TRBD2	TRBJ2-7	TRBV5-1	NA	TGCGCCAGCAGCCTAATCGCGGGGGGATCTCCCTACGAGCAGTACTTC	CASSLIAGGSPYEQYF
NA	TRBJ1-2	TRBV30	NA	TGTGCCTGGGGCCCTGTGACAGTAAGAGGCTACACCTTC	CAWGPVTVRGYTF